This passage covers 18 T cell receptor beta chains from one sample sequenced in a study of technical replicates of blood from a handful of donors. Sequencing used immunoSEQ multiplex PCR; TCRdb keeps in-frame clones, though not all of them. The table shows 80,000 to 100,000 clones, with about 91% occurring only once. The source material was T cells isolated from PBMCs. These receptors all come from a human donor in good health.

This clone was counted once. The chain is built from TRBV27 and TRBJ2-3, with 9 positions matching TRBD1. This CDR3 region has 15 residues. Germline values: CDR1 MNHEY, CDR2 SMNVEV (reference sequence). Germline trimming cut 5 bases from V and 3 bases from J; bases unmatched to any gene: 6. CDR3 amino acids: CASSKQGARTDTQYF. CDR3 nucleotide sequence: TGTGCCAGCAGTAAACAGGGGGCTAGGACAGATACGCAGTATTTT.

The V gene is TRBV5-6, the J gene TRBJ2-5; D uncertain. Germline-derived CDR1 and CDR2 are SGHDT and YYEEEE. Trimming pared 1 base from V and 3 bases from J, leaving 16 bases between. The CDR3 runs 16 residues. This chain's CDR3 is CASSLFGNLTKETQYF. The CDR3 region has the DNA TGTGCCAGCAGCTTGTTTGGCAATTTGACAAAAGAGACCCAGTACTTC.

The CDR3 reads CASSLATLQETQYF. The CDR3, as DNA: TGTGCCAGCAGCTTAGCGACTTTACAAGAGACCCAGTACTTC. J is TRBJ2-5 and V is TRBV7-8; no reliable D call. CDR1 SGHVS and CDR2 FQNEAQ come from the germline V gene. Deletions cut 0 bases from V and 2 bases from J, with 7 bases between. This CDR3 spans 14 amino acids.

Written as DNA, the CDR3 is TGCAGCGCTAACGTCCGAACCTATGGCTACACCTTC. It specifies CSANVRTYGYTF. The genes are TRBV29-1 and TRBJ1-2, with D uncertain. V gave up 7 bases and J gave up 4 bases, with 13 bases separating them. This CDR3 contains 12 residues. Germline V gene lookup returns CDR1 SQVTM and CDR2 ANQGSEA.

The chain carries TRBV2 and TRBJ1-1; D not resolved. The length of the CDR3 is 14 residues. Germline V gene data show CDR1 as SNHLY and CDR2 as FYNNEI. V shed 4 bases and J shed 0 bases, with 9 bases lying between them. CDR3 residues: CASSGGKMNTEAFF. The DNA for the CDR3 is TGTGCCAGCAGTGGAGGAAAAATGAACACTGAAGCTTTCTTT.

V usage is TRBV6-4 and J usage is TRBJ2-1; possible D gene TRBD2, 5 bases. V was shortened by 0 bases and J by 7 bases, with 10 bases between the two germline ends. This CDR3 spans 14 amino acids. Germline CDR1 and CDR2: MRHNA and SNTAGT. The CDR3 here is CASSDSFRGNEQFF. The DNA of the CDR3 is TGTGCCAGCAGTGACTCATTCCGAGGGAATGAGCAGTTCTTC.

The chain is built from TRBV7-6 and TRBJ2-1; weak D call: TRBD2 (5 bases). The length of the CDR3 is 16 residues. V was clipped by 1 base and J by 6 bases, with 16 bases between them. In germline, CDR1 is SGHVS, CDR2 FNYEAQ. The CDR3 nucleotides read TGTGCCAGCAGCTTAGAAGTCCGGGGTTATGGCAATGAGCAGTTCTTC. Its translation: CASSLEVRGYGNEQFF. Supplemented by reference TRBV7-6 and TRBJ2-1, the full variable domain reads GAGVSQSPRYKVTKRGQDVALRCDPISGHVSLYWYRQALGQGPEFLTYFNYEAQQDKSGLPNDRFSAERPEGSISTLTIQRTEQRDSAMYRCASSLEVRGYGNEQFFGPGTRLTVL.

This chain joins TRBV5-1 and TRBJ2-5; 11 bases align to TRBD1. The CDR3 has 17 amino acids. V dropped 0 bases and J dropped 1; count of bases not matched to a gene: 5. CDR1 and CDR2 (germline): SGHRS, YFSETQ. In nucleotides, the CDR3 is TGCGCCAGCAGCTTGGTAGGGACAGGGGGTGTCCAAGAGACCCAGTACTTC. Translating gives CASSLVGTGGVQETQYF.

This chain joins TRBV5-1 and TRBJ2-1; TRBD1 aligns across 9 bases. Germline V CDR1 and CDR2: SGHRS, YFSETQ. Losses at the gene ends were 6 bases for V and 7 bases for J; bases not matched to a gene: 5. This CDR3 has 13 residues. CDR3 loop: CASNRDRVNEQFF. CDR3 coding DNA: TGCGCCAGCAACCGGGACAGGGTGAATGAGCAGTTCTTC. Drawing the rest from reference TRBV5-1 and TRBJ2-1, the complete variable domain is KAGVTQTPRYLIKTRGQQVTLSCSPISGHRSVSWYQQTPGQGLQFLFEYFSETQRNKGNFPGRFSGRQFSNSRSEMNVSTLELGDSALYLCASNRDRVNEQFFGPGTRLTVL.

J is TRBJ2-7 and V is TRBV4-1; D might be TRBD1 (5 bases). V lost 5 bases and J lost 4, with 12 bases in between. CDR1 and CDR2 (germline): MGHRA, YSYEKL. CDR3 length equals 13 residues. The DNA for the CDR3 is TGCGCCAGCAGCGCGAAGACAGTTTACGAGCAGTACTTC. This gives the protein CASSAKTVYEQYF.

In its sample, this clone was seen once. V and J are TRBV5-4 and TRBJ1-2; 9 bases match TRBD1. V shed 4 bases and J 8 bases; nucleotides not matched to a gene: 9. This CDR3 spans 14 amino acids. Germline loops: CDR1 SGHNT, CDR2 YYREEE (reference sequence). CDR3: CASSHTGGQRGYTF. CDR3 sequence (DNA): TGTGCCAGCAGCCATACAGGGGGCCAGAGGGGCTACACCTTC.

J is TRBJ1-1 and V is TRBV11-2; 7 bases agree with TRBD1. Per the germline V gene, CDR1 is SGHAT and CDR2 is FQNNGV. The CDR3 spans 16 residues. V lost 5 bases to trimming and J lost 0 bases; unmatched junction nucleotides: 9. This CDR3 is CASSLIGTGVNTEAFF. The CDR3 nucleotides read TGTGCCAGCAGCCTCATCGGAACAGGGGTGAACACTGAAGCTTTCTTT.

V usage is TRBV15 and J usage is TRBJ2-1; D is ambiguous. Trimming took off 0 bases at V and 5 bases at J, with 8 bases between the two ends. CDR3 size: 14 residues. The germline V gene encodes CDR1 LNHNV and CDR2 YYDKDF (reference sequence). CDR3 sequence reads: CATSREQTNNEQFF. The CDR3 region has the DNA TGTGCCACCAGCAGAGAACAGACAAACAATGAGCAGTTCTTC.

This clone occurred a few times. The chain recombines TRBV10-1 with TRBJ1-2; TRBD1 aligns across 11 bases. Trimming at V came to 2 bases and at J to 2 bases, leaving 4 bases not matched to a gene. This CDR3 has 16 residues. Germline-derived CDR1 and CDR2 are WNHNN and SYGVQD (reference sequence). Here the CDR3 reads CASSEGRTGGNYGYTF. CDR3 DNA sequence: TGCGCCAGCAGTGAGGGCAGGACAGGGGGCAACTATGGCTACACCTTC.

The chain combines TRBV30 with TRBJ2-1; 10 positions match TRBD1. CDR3 length: 18 amino acids. Per germline, CDR1 GTSNPN and CDR2 SVGIG (reference sequence). J was trimmed by 6 bases and V by 5 bases; bases with no gene match: 19. The CDR3 sequence: CAWARSLHGTGVLNEQFF. CDR3 coding DNA: TGTGCCTGGGCGCGTTCCCTTCACGGGACAGGGGTTCTCAATGAGCAGTTCTTC. Variable domain in full (rest from reference TRBV30 and TRBJ2-1): SQTIHQWPATLVQPVGSPLSLECTVEGTSNPNLYWYRQAAGRGLQLLFYSVGIGQISSEVPQNLSASRPQDRQFILSSKKLLLSDSGFYLCAWARSLHGTGVLNEQFFGPGTRLTVL.

The V and J genes are TRBV6-1 and TRBJ1-4; D perhaps matches TRBD1 (5 bases). The V end was cut by 6 bases, the J end by 6 bases, with 11 bases between. Germline V gene data show CDR1 as MNHNS and CDR2 as SASEGT. This CDR3 comprises 13 residues. Here the CDR3 DNA reads TGTGCCAGCAGGGTGACAGCTTATGAAAAACTGTTTTTT. Translating gives CASRVTAYEKLFF.

The chain couples TRBV5-5 to TRBJ1-5; TRBD1 is a possible D gene (6 bases). The V gene's germline CDR1 is SGHKS and CDR2 YYEKEE (reference sequence). The V and J ends lost 3 bases and 1 base respectively, with 8 bases between them. The CDR3 is 14 residues long. CDR3 in amino acids: CASSSQGSNQPQHF. The CDR3, as DNA: TGTGCCAGCAGCTCTCAGGGGAGCAATCAGCCCCAGCATTTT.

This chain uses TRBV2 with TRBJ2-2; D possibly corresponds to TRBD2 (6 bases). The CDR3 length is 17 residues. V lost 5 bases to trimming and J lost 0 bases, with 16 bases between them. CDR1 and CDR2 from the germline V gene are SNHLY and FYNNEI. The CDR3 nucleotides are TGTGCCAGCAGTTATCTATTTAGCGGATCGAACACCGGGGAGCTGTTTTTT. This translates into CASSYLFSGSNTGELFF.